These 9 T cell receptor beta chains originate from one sample sequenced in a study of blood T cell repertoires in COVID-19. The method was immunoSEQ multiplex PCR; TCRdb's version includes in-frame clones alone and lacks a portion of them. The sample includes just under 60,000 clones, about four fifths of them seen just once. What was sequenced was peripheral blood. The receptor set was obtained from an elderly man with COVID-19, enrolled during active disease.

The chain combines TRBV4-2 with TRBJ1-2; 8 bases are shared with TRBD1. Germline CDR1 and CDR2: LGHNA and YNFKEQ. J lost 4 bases, V lost 4 bases, and 8 bases had no gene match. This CDR3 region has 15 residues. CDR3 DNA sequence: TGTGCCAGCAGCCGCCAGAGGACAGGGACCTATGGCTACACCTTC. Translation gives CASSRQRTGTYGYTF.

The rearrangement links TRBV14 to TRBJ2-3; no reliable D call. The V end was cut by 6 bases, the J end by 1 base, with 8 bases between. The CDR3 is made up of 13 amino acids. The germline V gene has CDR1 SGHDN and CDR2 FVKESK. The CDR3 region is CASRSRGTDTQYF. In nucleotides, the CDR3 is TGTGCCAGCAGGTCTCGGGGCACAGATACGCAGTATTTT.

V usage is TRBV7-2 and J usage is TRBJ1-2; 8 bases are shared with TRBD1. V shed 5 bases and J 7 bases; nucleotides not matched to a gene: 3. CDR1 and CDR2 (germline): SGHTA, FQGNSA. The CDR3 is 12 amino acids. The CDR3 sequence: CASSTGQGGYTF. The CDR3 DNA reads as TGTGCCAGCAGCACAGGACAGGGTGGCTACACCTTC.

The rearrangement uses TRBV7-8 and TRBJ2-1; 7 nucleotides align to TRBD2. The CDR3 runs to 18 residues. From germline, CDR1 is SGHVS and CDR2 FQNEAQ. V was pared by 3 bases and J by 0 bases, with 11 bases of the junction left unmatched. The CDR3 sequence is CASSFGGGTFSSYNEQFF. The CDR3 coding sequence is TGTGCCAGCAGCTTCGGCGGGGGAACCTTTAGCTCCTACAATGAGCAGTTCTTC.

The rearrangement uses TRBV28 and TRBJ1-3; TRBD1 aligns across 7 bases. The CDR3 extends over 19 amino acids. V lost 2 bases and J lost 0; bases outside the gene matches: 13. CDR1 MDHEN and CDR2 SYDVKM come from the germline V gene. Written as DNA, the CDR3 is TGTGCCAGCAGTTTAGACTTCTATGAACAGGGGTACTCTGGAAACACCATATATTTT. This translates into CASSLDFYEQGYSGNTIYF. Variable domain in full (rest from reference TRBV28 and TRBJ1-3): DVKVTQSSRYLVKRTGEKVFLECVQDMDHENMFWYRQDPGLGLRLIYFSYDVKMKEKGDIPEGYSVSREKKERFSLILESASTNQTSMYLCASSLDFYEQGYSGNTIYFGEGSWLTVV.

The chain links TRBV7-2 to TRBJ2-1, with TRBD2 as a possible D gene (5 bases). Trimming left V 0 bases short and J 7 bases short, with 7 bases between. CDR3 length: 13 residues. Per germline, CDR1 SGHTA and CDR2 FQGNSA. The CDR3 bases are TGTGCCAGCAGCTTAGCGACTAATAATGAGCAGTTCTTC. Translated: CASSLATNNEQFF.

The chain carries TRBV4-2 and TRBJ1-2; 10 bases are shared with TRBD1. Germline CDR1 LGHNA, CDR2 YNFKEQ. This CDR3 spans 17 amino acids. Trimming took 5 bases from V and 2 from J; bases not matched to a gene: 11. DNA for the CDR3: TGTGCCAGCAGCTCTCACTTCGGGGGACAGGGGAACTATGGCTACACCTTC. This gives the protein CASSSHFGGQGNYGYTF.

This clone was counted a single time. The chain carries TRBV4-3 and TRBJ1-3, with D perhaps matching TRBD1 (6 bases). V was clipped by 4 bases and J by 0 bases, with 13 bases between them. The length of the CDR3 is 16 residues. Germline V gene data show CDR1 as LGHNA and CDR2 as YSLEER. CDR3 bases: TGCGCCAGCAGCCCAACCCAGGACAGCTCTGGAAACACCATATATTTT. Its protein is CASSPTQDSSGNTIYF.

This rearrangement joins TRBV12-3 or TRBV12-4 to TRBJ1-3; no clear D gene. The CDR3 extends over 13 amino acids. Trimming left V 6 bases short and J 0 bases short, with 6 bases between. CDR3 in amino acids: CASSGYSGNTIYF. The CDR3 DNA sequence: TGTGCCAGCAGCGGGTACTCTGGAAACACCATATATTTT.